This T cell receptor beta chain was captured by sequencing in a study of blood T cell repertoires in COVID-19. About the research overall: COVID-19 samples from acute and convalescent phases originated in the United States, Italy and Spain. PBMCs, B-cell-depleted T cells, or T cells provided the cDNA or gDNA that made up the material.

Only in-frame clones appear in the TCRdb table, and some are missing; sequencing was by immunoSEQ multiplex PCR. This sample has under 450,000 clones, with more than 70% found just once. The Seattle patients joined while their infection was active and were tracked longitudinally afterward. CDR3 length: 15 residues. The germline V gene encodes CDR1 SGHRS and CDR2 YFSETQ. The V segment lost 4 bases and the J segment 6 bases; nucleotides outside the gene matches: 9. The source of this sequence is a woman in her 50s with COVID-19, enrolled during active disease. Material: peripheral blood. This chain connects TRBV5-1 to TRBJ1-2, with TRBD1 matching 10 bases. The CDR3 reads CASSGMTGGRDGYTF. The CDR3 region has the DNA TGCGCCAGCAGCGGAATGACAGGGGGCAGGGATGGCTACACCTTC.